Reported below is one TCR beta chain. Its antigen is unknown. Since all of the isolated RNA was reverse transcribed, expressed TCRB transcripts were what got sequenced. Data came from immunoSEQ multiplex PCR; TCRdb stores just in-frame clones and leaves some out. The table shows about 660,000 clones, with 11% to 15% occurring only once. The CDR3 sequence is 13 residues long. The germline CDR1 and CDR2 sequences are GTSNPN and SVGIG (reference sequence). After removal of 3 bases from V and 11 bases from J, the junction contained 12 bases not matched to a gene. This specimen comes from a study of beta chain features in type 1 diabetes. Sorted CD4+ subsets: naive, central memory, regulatory, stem cell-like memory (CD45RO/CCR7/CD25/CD127/CD95/CD27 panel). Study-level results: Moderately but significantly shorter TCRB CDR3s were found in Type 1 diabetes patients in all four CD4+ subsets.

Sequenced sample: naive CD4+ T cells from blood. This clonotype originated in a man in his late teens or twenties with type 1 diabetes. The chain is built from TRBV30 and TRBJ2-5; 7 bases are a match to TRBD1. CDR3 in amino acids: CAWSQLFTGEQYF. The CDR3 DNA follows: TGTGCCTGGAGCCAACTCTTTACAGGGGAGCAGTACTTC.